A selection of T cell receptor beta chains follows, all from one sample in a study of blood T cell repertoires in COVID-19. Only in-frame clones appear in the TCRdb table, and some are missing; sequencing was by immunoSEQ multiplex PCR. The sample lists over 150,000 clones; 84% were seen once. Source material: PBMCs or T cells enriched from blood (not recorded which). The receptors shown here come from a woman aged 25 to 39 who had recovered from COVID-19. Each CDR3 is given with its conserved first and last residue. A D gene is named only where the DNA matches it firmly. Some rows mark clone size as missing; the rest say once, few, many or name a class of expanded clone.

d_call: .; j_call: TRBJ1-4; clone_size: .; v_call: TRBV19; cdr3_nt: TGTGCCAGTAACGATGACAGGTCGCCTAATGAAAAACTGTTTTTT; cdr3_aa: CASNDDRSPNEKLFF
d_call: .; j_call: TRBJ2-3; clone_size: .; v_call: TRBV9; cdr3_nt: TGTGCCAGCAGCGGATCAGGGACTAGCACAGATACGCAGTATTTT; cdr3_aa: CASSGSGTSTDTQYF
d_call: .; j_call: TRBJ1-3; clone_size: .; v_call: TRBV7-9; cdr3_nt: TGTGCCAGCAGCTTACCCCCTCGGACACAAACGAGCTCTGGAAACACCATATATTTT; cdr3_aa: CASSLPPRTQTSSGNTIYF
d_call: TRBD1; j_call: TRBJ1-2; clone_size: .; v_call: TRBV28; cdr3_nt: TGTGCCAGCAGTGGGACAGGGGGAGCCAACTATGGCTACACCTTC; cdr3_aa: CASSGTGGANYGYTF
d_call: .; j_call: TRBJ2-3; clone_size: .; v_call: TRBV15; cdr3_nt: TGTGCCACCAGCAGAGGGGAGAGAGCGCAGTATTTT; cdr3_aa: CATSRGERAQYF
d_call: .; j_call: TRBJ1-2; clone_size: .; v_call: TRBV7-2; cdr3_nt: TGTGCCAGCAGCTTAGATAGTCAGGGGAGCTATGGCTACACCTTC; cdr3_aa: CASSLDSQGSYGYTF
d_call: TRBD2; j_call: TRBJ2-1; clone_size: .; v_call: TRBV5-1; cdr3_nt: TGCGCCAGCAGCCCTGCTAGCGGGGGGGCCCTAAATGAGCAGTTCTTC; cdr3_aa: CASSPASGGALNEQFF
d_call: TRBD2; j_call: TRBJ2-3; clone_size: .; v_call: TRBV4-2; cdr3_nt: TGTGCCAGCAGCCGGACTAGCGGGGGCACAGATACGCAGTATTTT; cdr3_aa: CASSRTSGGTDTQYF
d_call: TRBD2; j_call: TRBJ2-1; clone_size: .; v_call: TRBV27; cdr3_nt: TGTGCCAGCAGTTTGGCCGGGACTAGCTGGGGCGATGAGCAGTTCTTC; cdr3_aa: CASSLAGTSWGDEQFF
d_call: TRBD1; j_call: TRBJ1-5; clone_size: .; v_call: TRBV2; cdr3_nt: TGTGCCAGCAGCGCGGGACAGGGGGCGAATCAGCCCCAGCATTTT; cdr3_aa: CASSAGQGANQPQHF
d_call: TRBD2; j_call: TRBJ2-3; clone_size: .; v_call: TRBV3-1/TRBV3-2; cdr3_nt: TGTGCCAGCAGCCAAGATCCGCGTAGCGGGATGGCAGATACGCAGTATTTT; cdr3_aa: CASSQDPRSGMADTQYF
d_call: TRBD2; j_call: TRBJ2-5; clone_size: .; v_call: TRBV30; cdr3_nt: TGTGCCTGGAGTAGCGGGAGTCGAAGCCAAGAGACCCAGTACTTC; cdr3_aa: CAWSSGSRSQETQYF
d_call: .; j_call: TRBJ1-1; clone_size: .; v_call: TRBV6-5; cdr3_nt: TGTGCCAGCAGCCCAGCGGCCACAAACACTGAAGCTTTCTTT; cdr3_aa: CASSPAATNTEAFF
d_call: .; j_call: TRBJ1-2; clone_size: .; v_call: TRBV19; cdr3_nt: TGTGCCAGTAGTATCCGAGCCCGGGGAAATGGCTATGGCTACACCTTC; cdr3_aa: CASSIRARGNGYGYTF
d_call: TRBD1; j_call: TRBJ2-1; clone_size: few; v_call: TRBV30; cdr3_nt: TGTGCCTGGCTTATTCACGGGACAGGGTCCTACAATGAGCAGTTCTTC; cdr3_aa: CAWLIHGTGSYNEQFF
d_call: .; j_call: TRBJ1-4; clone_size: .; v_call: TRBV5-4; cdr3_nt: TGTGCCAGCAGCTCCAACCAGGCAGGGAAGGGCGAAAAACTGTTTTTT; cdr3_aa: CASSSNQAGKGEKLFF
d_call: TRBD1; j_call: TRBJ1-3; clone_size: .; v_call: TRBV7-3; cdr3_nt: TGTGCCAGCAGCTCGACAGGGGCTGGAAACACCATATATTTT; cdr3_aa: CASSSTGAGNTIYF
d_call: TRBD2; j_call: TRBJ2-2; clone_size: .; v_call: TRBV10-2; cdr3_nt: TGCGCCAGCAGTGCGGCGGGGGGGAACACCGGGGAGCTGTTTTTT; cdr3_aa: CASSAAGGNTGELFF
d_call: TRBD2; j_call: TRBJ2-3; clone_size: .; v_call: TRBV6-5; cdr3_nt: TGTGCCAGCAGGTTAGCGGGGAGCACAGATACGCAGTATTTT; cdr3_aa: CASRLAGSTDTQYF
d_call: TRBD2; j_call: TRBJ2-3; clone_size: few; v_call: TRBV4-1; cdr3_nt: TGCGCCAGCAGCCGGGCGGGACTAGTTTCACAGGGAGATACGCAGTATTTT; cdr3_aa: CASSRAGLVSQGDTQYF
d_call: .; j_call: TRBJ1-4; clone_size: once; v_call: TRBV9; cdr3_nt: TGTGCCAGCAGCGGATCCGGGGGACTAGGGGTTGAAAAACTGTTTTTT; cdr3_aa: CASSGSGGLGVEKLFF
d_call: .; j_call: TRBJ1-2; clone_size: .; v_call: TRBV18; cdr3_nt: TGTGCCAGCTCACCACCGGAGGTGTGGAACTATGGCTACACCTTC; cdr3_aa: CASSPPEVWNYGYTF